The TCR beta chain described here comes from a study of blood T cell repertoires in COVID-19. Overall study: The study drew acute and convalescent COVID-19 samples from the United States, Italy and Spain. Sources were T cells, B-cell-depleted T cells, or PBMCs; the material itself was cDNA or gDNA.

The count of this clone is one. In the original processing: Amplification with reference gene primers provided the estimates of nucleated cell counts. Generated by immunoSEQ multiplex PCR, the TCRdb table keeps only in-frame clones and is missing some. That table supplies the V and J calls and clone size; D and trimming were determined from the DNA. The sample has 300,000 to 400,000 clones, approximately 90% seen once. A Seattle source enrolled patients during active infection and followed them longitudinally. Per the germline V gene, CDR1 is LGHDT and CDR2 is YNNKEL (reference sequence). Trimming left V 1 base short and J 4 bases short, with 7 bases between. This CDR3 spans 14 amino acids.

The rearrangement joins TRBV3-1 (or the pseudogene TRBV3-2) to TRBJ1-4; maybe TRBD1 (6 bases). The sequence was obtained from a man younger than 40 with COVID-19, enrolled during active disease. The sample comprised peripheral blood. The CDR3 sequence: CASSQVRGNEKLFF. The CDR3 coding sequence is TGTGCCAGCAGCCAAGTCAGGGGTAATGAAAAACTGTTTTTT.